The entry below describes one TCR beta chain. Its antigen is as yet unknown. Gene names follow the mouse nomenclature. The CDR3 end is not reached by the read, which stops 1 residue before it; the germline J gene fills it in. The entry originates in a study of tissue T cells after allogeneic stem cell transplantation. The germline gives CDR1 KGHPV, CDR2 FQNQEV (reference sequence). V was clipped by 4 bases and J by 3 bases, with 7 bases between them. The CDR3 loop spans 12 amino acids. Broader study findings: In patients and mice, blood and spleen missed much of tissue repertoire. Anatomically similar tissues had similar TCR repertoires within each patient.

CDR3 sequences, V/J genes, frequencies and template counts came from survey-depth TCRbeta sequencing. Profiled with immunoSEQ multiplex PCR; TCRdb holds only in-frame clones, not every one. The sample comprises approximately 5,000 clones, around half of which are singletons, and 4.5% to 5.5% rests with the top ten. Time point reported: mouse harvest day 7 after allogeneic transplant. Mouse grafts combined 10^7 T-cell-depleted bone marrow cells with 10^6 splenic CD5+ T cells. This TCR derives from a female BALB/c mouse given C57BL/6 T cells with graft-versus-host disease after an allogeneic hematopoietic cell transplant. Material for sequencing was gut tissue. The rearrangement joins TRBV26 to TRBJ2-7; maybe TRBD2 (5 bases). CDR3 amino acids: CASSRTIYEQYF. CDR3 bases read: TGTGCCAGCAGTCGGACTATCTATGAACAGTAC.